These T cell receptor beta chains were read from a single sample in a study of blood T cell repertoires in COVID-19. Measured with immunoSEQ multiplex PCR; TCRdb has only the in-frame clones, and not every one. The sample holds about 170,000 clones, 85% to 90% seen once. The sequenced material came from peripheral blood. These receptors all come from a man aged 18-30 years with active or convalescent COVID-19. Each CDR3 is given with its conserved first and last residue. D genes are given only for firm matches. Expanded clones are given a class, and other clones once, few, many or no size at all.

J: TRBJ1-1
size: NA
V: TRBV5-1
D: NA
CDR3: CASREDSMNTEAFF
DNA: TGCGCCAGCAGAGAAGACAGCATGAACACTGAAGCTTTCTTT

J: TRBJ2-2
size: NA
V: TRBV6-2/TRBV6-3
D: NA
CDR3: CASSYLLGRRDTGELFF
DNA: TGTGCCAGCAGTTACCTCCTAGGAAGGAGGGACACCGGGGAGCTGTTTTTT

J: TRBJ2-1
size: NA
V: TRBV2
D: TRBD2
CDR3: CASGGLAEDNEQFF
DNA: TGTGCCAGCGGAGGACTAGCGGAGGACAATGAGCAGTTCTTC

J: TRBJ2-1
size: NA
V: TRBV6-5
D: TRBD2
CDR3: CASSSIPTSGNNEQFF
DNA: TGTGCCAGCAGTTCCATACCGACTAGCGGAAACAATGAGCAGTTCTTC

J: TRBJ2-7
size: NA
V: TRBV11-3
D: TRBD2
CDR3: CASSSSGSYEQYF
DNA: TGTGCCAGCAGCTCTAGCGGGAGCTACGAGCAGTACTTC

J: TRBJ2-3
size: NA
V: TRBV9
D: TRBD2
CDR3: CASSEGLAGDSTDTQYF
DNA: TGTGCCAGCAGCGAGGGACTAGCGGGAGATAGCACAGATACGCAGTATTTT

J: TRBJ1-2
size: NA
V: TRBV18
D: TRBD1
CDR3: CASSPSPGTGGSGYTF
DNA: TGTGCCAGCTCTCCATCCCCCGGGACAGGGGGGTCTGGCTACACCTTC

J: TRBJ1-3
size: NA
V: TRBV10-2
D: NA
CDR3: CASNEPGSGNTIYF
DNA: TGCGCCAGCAATGAACCAGGGTCTGGAAACACCATATATTTT

J: TRBJ1-2
size: NA
V: TRBV29-1
D: NA
CDR3: CSVEEGLSPYTF
DNA: TGCAGCGTTGAAGAAGGACTGTCCCCCTACACCTTC

J: TRBJ2-3
size: NA
V: TRBV5-5
D: NA
CDR3: CASSLVGLGGDTQYF
DNA: TGTGCCAGCAGCTTGGTAGGCCTCGGAGGAGATACGCAGTATTTT

J: TRBJ1-2
size: NA
V: TRBV2
D: NA
CDR3: CASSGQGTNYGYTF
DNA: TGTGCCAGCAGTGGTCAGGGAACTAACTATGGCTACACCTTC

J: TRBJ1-1
size: NA
V: TRBV6-2/TRBV6-3
D: NA
CDR3: CASSYSEGLNTEAFF
DNA: TGTGCCAGCAGTTACTCGGAGGGATTGAACACTGAAGCTTTCTTT

J: TRBJ2-7
size: once
V: TRBV9
D: TRBD2
CDR3: CASSLTGGSSYEQYF
DNA: TGTGCCAGCAGCCTAACCGGCGGGAGCTCGTACGAGCAGTACTTC

J: TRBJ1-2
size: NA
V: TRBV6-5
D: NA
CDR3: CASSYDSSLGYTF
DNA: TGTGCCAGCAGTTACGACAGTTCGCTGGGCTACACCTTC

J: TRBJ1-2
size: NA
V: TRBV7-9
D: NA
CDR3: CASSIGVNYGYTF
DNA: TGTGCCAGCAGTATAGGGGTTAACTATGGCTACACCTTC

J: TRBJ2-2
size: NA
V: TRBV28
D: TRBD1
CDR3: CASSPIDRDDGELFF
DNA: TGTGCCAGCAGCCCAATAGACAGGGACGACGGGGAGCTGTTTTTT

J: TRBJ1-1
size: NA
V: TRBV29-1
D: NA
CDR3: CSVLRTPMNTEAFF
DNA: TGCAGCGTCCTCAGGACACCGATGAACACTGAAGCTTTCTTT

J: TRBJ2-5
size: NA
V: TRBV6-1
D: TRBD2
CDR3: CASREGLAQYF
DNA: TGTGCCAGCAGAGAAGGACTAGCGCAGTACTTC

J: TRBJ2-1
size: NA
V: TRBV18
D: TRBD2
CDR3: CASSLGTSENNEQFF
DNA: TGTGCCAGCTCACTAGGGACTAGCGAGAACAATGAGCAGTTCTTC

J: TRBJ2-3
size: NA
V: TRBV2
D: NA
CDR3: CARIGAYVPSTDTQYF
DNA: TGTGCCAGGATTGGGGCTTACGTACCTAGCACAGATACGCAGTATTTT

J: TRBJ1-2
size: NA
V: TRBV7-2
D: NA
CDR3: CANHRNYGYTF
DNA: TGTGCCAACCACAGGAACTATGGCTACACCTTC

J: TRBJ2-3
size: once
V: TRBV7-2
D: NA
CDR3: CASSPQGHTQYF
DNA: TGTGCCAGCAGCCCACAGGGCCATACGCAGTATTTT

J: TRBJ2-3
size: NA
V: TRBV5-1
D: TRBD1
CDR3: CASSLFRQGTDTQYF
DNA: TGCGCCAGCAGCTTGTTCAGACAGGGGACAGATACGCAGTATTTT

J: TRBJ2-1
size: NA
V: TRBV30
D: NA
CDR3: CACQVGSSYNEQFF
DNA: TGTGCCTGCCAGGTGGGGAGCTCCTACAATGAGCAGTTCTTC

J: TRBJ2-3
size: NA
V: TRBV7-9
D: TRBD1
CDR3: CASSFEGQGYTDTQYF
DNA: TGTGCCAGCAGCTTCGAGGGACAGGGCTACACAGATACGCAGTATTTT

J: TRBJ2-3
size: NA
V: TRBV3-1/TRBV3-2
D: TRBD2
CDR3: CASSRLAGGPSTDTQYF
DNA: TGTGCCAGCAGCCGACTAGCGGGGGGGCCCAGCACAGATACGCAGTATTTT

J: TRBJ1-1
size: NA
V: TRBV19
D: NA
CDR3: CASSLPGTAAEAFF
DNA: TGTGCCAGTAGTCTCCCCGGCACGGCGGCTGAAGCTTTCTTT